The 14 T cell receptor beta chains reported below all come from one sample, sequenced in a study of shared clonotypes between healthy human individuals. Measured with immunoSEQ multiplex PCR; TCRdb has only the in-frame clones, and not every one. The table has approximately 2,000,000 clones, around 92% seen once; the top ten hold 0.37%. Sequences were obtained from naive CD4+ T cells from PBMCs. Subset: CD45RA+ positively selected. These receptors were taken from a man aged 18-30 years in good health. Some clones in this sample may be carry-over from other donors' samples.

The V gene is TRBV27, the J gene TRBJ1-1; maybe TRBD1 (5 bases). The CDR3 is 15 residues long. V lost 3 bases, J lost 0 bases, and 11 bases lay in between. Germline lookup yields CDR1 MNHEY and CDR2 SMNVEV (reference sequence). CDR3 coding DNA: TGTGCCAGCAGTTTCGAGGGACCGTTGAACACTGAAGCTTTCTTT. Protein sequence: CASSFEGPLNTEAFF.

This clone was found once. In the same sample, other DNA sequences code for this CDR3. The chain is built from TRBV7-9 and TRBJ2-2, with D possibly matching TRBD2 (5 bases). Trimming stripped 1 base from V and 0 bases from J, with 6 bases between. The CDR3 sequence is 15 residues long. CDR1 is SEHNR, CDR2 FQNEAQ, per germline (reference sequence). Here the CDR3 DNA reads TGTGCCAGCAGCTTAGGAGGGCCGAACACCGGGGAGCTGTTTTTT. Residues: CASSLGGPNTGELFF.

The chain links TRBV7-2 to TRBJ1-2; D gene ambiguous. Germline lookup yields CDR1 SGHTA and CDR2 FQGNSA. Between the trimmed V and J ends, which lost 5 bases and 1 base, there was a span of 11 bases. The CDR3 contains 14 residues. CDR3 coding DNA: TGTGCCAGCAGCCAATGGCCATTTAACTATGGCTACACCTTC. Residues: CASSQWPFNYGYTF.

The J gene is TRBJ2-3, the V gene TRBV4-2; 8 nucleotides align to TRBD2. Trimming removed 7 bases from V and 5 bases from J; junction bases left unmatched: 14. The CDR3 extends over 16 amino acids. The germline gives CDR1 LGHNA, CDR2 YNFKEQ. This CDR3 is CASTKAGGALQDTQYF. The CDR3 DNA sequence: TGTGCCAGCACAAAGGCGGGGGGCGCTCTGCAAGATACGCAGTATTTT.

The CDR3 region has the DNA TGTGCCAGCAACCAGCGCGGACTAATATACAATGAGCAGTTCTTC. Residues: CASNQRGLIYNEQFF. This chain joins TRBV2 and TRBJ2-1, with D possibly being TRBD2 (6 bases). V shed 7 bases and J shed 4 bases, with 17 bases lying between them. The germline V gene encodes CDR1 SNHLY and CDR2 FYNNEI. This CDR3 is built from 15 residues.

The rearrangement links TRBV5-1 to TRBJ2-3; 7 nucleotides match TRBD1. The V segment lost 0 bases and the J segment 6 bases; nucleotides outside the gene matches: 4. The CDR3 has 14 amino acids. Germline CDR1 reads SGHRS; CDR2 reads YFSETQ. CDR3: CASSLEGAWDTQYF. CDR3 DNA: TGCGCCAGCAGCTTGGAGGGGGCTTGGGATACGCAGTATTTT.

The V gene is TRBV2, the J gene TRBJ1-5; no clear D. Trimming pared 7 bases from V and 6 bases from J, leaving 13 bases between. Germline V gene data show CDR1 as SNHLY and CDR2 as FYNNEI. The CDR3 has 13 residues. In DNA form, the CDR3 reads TGTGCCAGCAACTCGGGGTGGGGTCAGCCCCAGCATTTT. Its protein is CASNSGWGQPQHF.

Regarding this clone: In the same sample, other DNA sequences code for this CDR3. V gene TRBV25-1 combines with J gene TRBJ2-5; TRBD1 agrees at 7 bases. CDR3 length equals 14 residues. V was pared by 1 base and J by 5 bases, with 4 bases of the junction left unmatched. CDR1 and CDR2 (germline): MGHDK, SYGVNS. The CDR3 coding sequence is TGTGCCAGCAGTGAATCCGGCAGGGGGGAGACCCAGTACTTC. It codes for CASSESGRGETQYF. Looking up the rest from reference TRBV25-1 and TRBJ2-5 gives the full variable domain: EADIYQTPRYLVIGTGKKITLECSQTMGHDKMYWYQQDPGMELHLIHYSYGVNSTEKGDLSSESTVSRIRTEHFPLTLESARPSHTSQYLCASSESGRGETQYFGPGTRLLVL.

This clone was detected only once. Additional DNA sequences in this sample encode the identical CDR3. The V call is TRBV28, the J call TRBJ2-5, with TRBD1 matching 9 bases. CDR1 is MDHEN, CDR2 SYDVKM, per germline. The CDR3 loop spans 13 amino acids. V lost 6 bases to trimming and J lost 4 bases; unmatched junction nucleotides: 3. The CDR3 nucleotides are TGTGCCAGCAGAGGACAGGGGCGAGAGACCCAGTACTTC. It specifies CASRGQGRETQYF.

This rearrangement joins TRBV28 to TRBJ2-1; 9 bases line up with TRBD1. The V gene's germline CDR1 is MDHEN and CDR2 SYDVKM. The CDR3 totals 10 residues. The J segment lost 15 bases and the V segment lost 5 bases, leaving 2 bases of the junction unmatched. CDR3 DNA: TGTGCCAGCAGTCGGGACAGGGCGTTCTTC. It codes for CASSRDRAFF.

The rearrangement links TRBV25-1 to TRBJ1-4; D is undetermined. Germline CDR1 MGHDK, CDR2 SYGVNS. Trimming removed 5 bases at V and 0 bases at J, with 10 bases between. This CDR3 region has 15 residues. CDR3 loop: CASSITDATNEKLFF. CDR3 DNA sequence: TGTGCCAGCAGTATTACCGATGCAACTAATGAAAAACTGTTTTTT.

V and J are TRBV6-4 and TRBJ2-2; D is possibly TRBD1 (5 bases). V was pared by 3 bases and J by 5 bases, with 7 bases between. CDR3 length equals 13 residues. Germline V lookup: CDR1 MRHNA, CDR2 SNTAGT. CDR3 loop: CASSDPGTGELFF. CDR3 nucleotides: TGTGCCAGCAGTGATCCAGGGACCGGGGAGCTGTTTTTT.

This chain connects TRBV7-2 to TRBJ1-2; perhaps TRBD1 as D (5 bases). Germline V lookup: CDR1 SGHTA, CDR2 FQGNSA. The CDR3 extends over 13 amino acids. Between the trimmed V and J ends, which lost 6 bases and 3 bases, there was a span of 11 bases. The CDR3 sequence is CASSFTTDYGYTF. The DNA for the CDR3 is TGTGCCAGCAGTTTTACGACAGACTATGGCTACACCTTC.

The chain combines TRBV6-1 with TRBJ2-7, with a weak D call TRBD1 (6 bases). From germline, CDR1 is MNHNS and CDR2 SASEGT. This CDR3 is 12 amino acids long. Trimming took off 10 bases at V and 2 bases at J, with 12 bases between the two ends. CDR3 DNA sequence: TGTGCCATATATACAGGGACCTACGAGCAGTACTTC. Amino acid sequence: CAIYTGTYEQYF.